One sample yielded the 22 T cell receptor beta chains listed below, sequenced in a study of beta chain features in type 1 diabetes. Study conclusions and caveats: TCRB CDR3s from Type 1 diabetes patients were moderately but significantly shorter in all four CD4+ subsets.

Which antigens these TCRs recognize remains unknown. The investigators reverse transcribed all of the isolated RNA, so they sequenced expressed TCRB transcripts. Generated by immunoSEQ multiplex PCR, the TCRdb table keeps only in-frame clones and is missing some. The sample comprises about 160,000 clones, around 8% of which are singletons, and approximately 0.93% rests with the top ten. Sequenced input: central memory CD4+ T cells from blood. These receptors were collected from a woman between 40 and 55 years old with type 1 diabetes.

This clone came up a few times. This sequence joins TRBV7-6 and TRBJ2-7, with D tentatively TRBD2 (6 bases). The germline CDR1 and CDR2 sequences are SGHVS and FNYEAQ. The CDR3 has 17 residues. Trimming cost V 3 bases and J 2 bases, with 20 bases left between them. The CDR3 DNA is TGTGCCAGCAGCTTGGGCGGTGGCGGGACCTACACCTACGAGCAGTACTTC. This translates into CASSLGGGGTYTYEQYF.

The rearrangement links TRBV29-1 to TRBJ1-3; no clear D gene. The CDR3 extends over 12 amino acids. Deletions cut 4 bases from V and 0 bases from J, with 4 bases between. Germline V gene sequence: CDR1 SQVTM, CDR2 ANQGSEA. CDR3 residues: CSVANSGNTIYF. CDR3 nucleotide sequence: TGCAGCGTTGCAAACTCTGGAAACACCATATATTTT.

The chain employs TRBV18 and TRBJ2-7, with 8 bases lining up with TRBD1. The CDR3 extends over 12 amino acids. Trimming removed 6 bases from V and 3 bases from J; junction bases left unmatched: 1. The V gene's germline CDR1 is KGHSH and CDR2 LQKENI. The CDR3 bases are TGTGCCAGCTCGGGGACAGGCTACGAGCAGTACTTC. Translating gives CASSGTGYEQYF.

In this sample, this clone turned up many times. One junction end does not reproduce the germline sequence, and a read error may be involved. The chain couples TRBV6-1 to TRBJ1-4; D perhaps matches TRBD1 (5 bases). Germline CDR1 and CDR2: MNHNS and SASEGT. The CDR3 sequence is 13 residues long. Here the CDR3 reads CASSGTPRGKLFF. CDR3 nucleotide sequence: TGTGCCAGTTCCGGGACTCCAAGGGGAAAATTGTTTTTT.

In this sample, this clone turned up a few times. The chain carries TRBV5-1 and TRBJ2-3, with D possibly being TRBD2 (6 bases). V was cut by 4 bases and J by 0 bases, with 12 bases left in between. CDR3 length: 15 amino acids. Germline lookup yields CDR1 SGHRS and CDR2 YFSETQ. This chain's CDR3 is CASSRGSESTDTQYF. DNA of the CDR3: TGCGCCAGCAGCCGGGGGAGCGAAAGCACAGATACGCAGTATTTT.

This clone was detected only a few times. This chain connects TRBV9 to TRBJ2-1; 13 bases map to TRBD2. Losses at the gene ends were 3 bases for V and 9 bases for J; bases not matched to a gene: 6. This CDR3 contains 15 residues. CDR1 SGDLS and CDR2 YYNGEE come from the germline V gene. This CDR3 is CASSGTSGSVSEQFF. The CDR3 region has the DNA TGTGCCAGCAGCGGGACTAGCGGGAGCGTTAGTGAGCAGTTCTTC.

This sequence joins TRBV27 and TRBJ1-1, with 9 bases identical to TRBD1. Per germline, CDR1 MNHEY and CDR2 SMNVEV (reference sequence). CDR3 size: 15 residues. The V gene end was trimmed by 2 bases and the J gene end by 10 bases; junction bases not matched to a gene: 11. The CDR3 loop is CASSLRDREGSRAFF. In DNA form, the CDR3 reads TGTGCCAGCAGTTTACGGGACAGGGAAGGGAGCAGAGCTTTCTTT.

The chain couples TRBV5-4 to TRBJ2-7; TRBD2 might be the D (5 bases). Germline-derived CDR1 and CDR2 are SGHNT and YYREEE (reference sequence). The CDR3 is made up of 16 amino acids. Trimming stripped 4 bases from V and 3 bases from J, with 20 bases between. Here the CDR3 DNA reads TGTGCCAGCAGCCAAGATGCCTCCGGACTGATCTACGAGCAGTACTTC. Protein sequence: CASSQDASGLIYEQYF.

The table lists this clone with a few counts. This chain links TRBV5-1 with TRBJ2-3, with TRBD1 matching 9 bases. Germline CDR1 is SGHRS and CDR2 is YFSETQ. The trim removed 3 bases at V and 0 bases at J, leaving 8 bases unmatched. The CDR3 runs 17 residues. This chain's CDR3 is CASSWAGTGPSTDTQYF. For the CDR3, the DNA is TGCGCCAGCAGCTGGGCCGGGACAGGGCCTAGCACAGATACGCAGTATTTT.

V and J are TRBV4-3 and TRBJ2-7; D is unclear. Germline V lookup: CDR1 LGHNA, CDR2 YSLEER. This CDR3 region has 14 residues. With 0 bases removed from V and 6 bases from J, the gap between germline ends came to 12 bases. The CDR3 nucleotides read TGCGCCAGCAGCCAAGACAGGAATGCTCGCGAGCAGTACTTC. This gives the protein CASSQDRNAREQYF.

This clone was seen more than once but under ten times. The rearrangement joins TRBV6-5 to TRBJ2-1; 10 nucleotides line up with TRBD1. Per germline, CDR1 MNHEY and CDR2 SVGAGI. J was trimmed by 4 bases and V by 10 bases; bases with no gene match: 10. CDR3 length equals 15 residues. For the CDR3, the DNA is TGTGCCACCACTGACAGGGGGCGGACTTACAATGAGCAGTTCTTC. Translation: CATTDRGRTYNEQFF.

The V gene is TRBV9, the J gene TRBJ1-6; perhaps TRBD1 as D (6 bases). The ends were cut back, 6 bases at V and 5 bases at J, with 12 bases in the middle. The CDR3 extends over 14 amino acids. Per germline, CDR1 SGDLS and CDR2 YYNGEE. The CDR3 sequence: CASKTGFDNSPLHF. In DNA form, the CDR3 reads TGTGCCAGCAAAACAGGGTTCGATAATTCACCCCTCCACTTT. Based on the CDR3 plus reference TRBV9 and TRBJ1-6, the full variable domain is DSGVTQTPKHLITATGQRVTLRCSPRSGDLSVYWYQQSLDQGLQFLIQYYNGEERAKGNILERFSAQQFPDLHSELNLSSLELGDSALYFCASKTGFDNSPLHFGNGTRLTVT.

The gene calls are TRBV7-9 and TRBJ2-5; possible D gene TRBD1, 5 bases. CDR3 length equals 15 residues. Trimming removed 5 bases from V and 1 base from J, with 14 bases in between. Germline values: CDR1 SEHNR, CDR2 FQNEAQ (reference sequence). CDR3 coding DNA: TGTGCCAGCAGCGACACAGGTGCTGTCCAAGAGACCCAGTACTTC. Translating it yields CASSDTGAVQETQYF.

The chain recombines TRBV18 with TRBJ2-7; TRBD1 is a possible D gene (7 bases). Trimming stripped 6 bases from V and 2 bases from J, with 17 bases between. This CDR3 contains 15 residues. Looked up from germline, CDR1 is KGHSH and CDR2 is LQKENI. CDR3 loop: CASSRQGGQTYEQYF. CDR3 bases: TGTGCCAGCTCCCGCCAGGGGGGCCAGACCTACGAGCAGTACTTC. The variable domain in full, with the rest retrieved from reference TRBV18 and TRBJ2-7, is NAGVMQNPRHLVRRRGQEARLRCSPMKGHSHVYWYRQLPEEGLKFMVYLQKENIIDESGMPKERFSAEFPKEGPSILRIQQVVRGDSAAYFCASSRQGGQTYEQYFGPGTRLTVT.

The chain joins TRBV7-2 to TRBJ1-2, with unresolved D. Trimming removed 3 bases from V and 1 base from J, with 15 bases in between. The CDR3 is made up of 16 amino acids. Germline V lookup: CDR1 SGHTA, CDR2 FQGNSA. This CDR3 is CASSFLEASLNYGYTF. The CDR3 DNA reads TGTGCCAGCAGCTTTTTGGAGGCGAGCCTTAACTATGGCTACACCTTC.

This clone turned up a few times. This chain connects TRBV29-1 to TRBJ2-5; D unclear. The V gene lost 4 bases and the J gene lost 3 bases, with 9 bases spanning the gap. Germline assignment: CDR1 SQVTM and CDR2 ANQGSEA. The CDR3 extends over 12 amino acids. The CDR3 reads CSVVFSKETQYF. The CDR3 nucleotides are TGCAGCGTTGTTTTTAGCAAAGAGACCCAGTACTTC.

This clone has just a few counts. The chain employs TRBV9 and TRBJ1-2, with TRBD1 matching over 12 bases. The V segment lost 0 bases and the J segment 8 bases; nucleotides outside the gene matches: 5. Germline V gene data show CDR1 as SGDLS and CDR2 as YYNGEE. This CDR3 is 15 amino acids long. The DNA for the CDR3 is TGTGCCAGCAGCGTAGAGGGGGGACAGGGGGCCGGCTACACCTTC. It codes for CASSVEGGQGAGYTF.

This clone showed up just a few times. This rearrangement joins TRBV19 to TRBJ2-1; 7 nucleotides line up with TRBD2. Trimming took 3 bases from V and 8 from J; bases not matched to a gene: 1. Germline V gene data show CDR1 as LNHDA and CDR2 as SQIVND (reference sequence). The CDR3 spans 12 residues. DNA of the CDR3: TGTGCCAGTAGTATTCGGGGGGATGAGCAGTTCTTC. Protein sequence: CASSIRGDEQFF.

With regard to this clone: A junction boundary mismatches the germline segment, possibly from a read error. The chain employs TRBV5-1 and TRBJ2-1; possible D gene TRBD2, 5 bases. This CDR3 comprises 14 residues. Per germline, CDR1 SGHRS and CDR2 YFSETQ. The CDR3 region has the DNA TGTGCCAGCAGCCGGACTGGGTCCTACAATGAGCAGTTCTTC. It is translated as CASSRTGSYNEQFF. Variable domain in full (rest from reference TRBV5-1 and TRBJ2-1): KAGVTQTPRYLIKTRGQQVTLSCSPISGHRSVSWYQQTPGQGLQFLFEYFSETQRNKGNFPGRFSGRQFSNSRSEMNVSTLELGDSALYLCASSRTGSYNEQFFGPGTRLTVL.

This clone was seen a handful of times. This chain connects TRBV28 to TRBJ2-3, with D perhaps matching TRBD1 (7 bases). CDR1 is MDHEN and CDR2 is SYDVKM in the germline V gene. The V end lost 3 bases, the J end lost 5 bases, and 15 bases lay between the germline ends. The CDR3 loop spans 15 amino acids. The CDR3 DNA sequence: TGTGCCAGCAGTTTCGTACGGAGGGGGCAAGATACGCAGTATTTT. Its translation: CASSFVRRGQDTQYF.

J is TRBJ1-5 and V is TRBV30, with D hard to call. The CDR3 has 13 residues. Trimming took 0 bases from V and 7 from J, leaving 10 bases between them. Germline CDR1 is GTSNPN and CDR2 is SVGIG (reference sequence). The CDR3 protein is CAWSVIAGQPQHF. In DNA form, the CDR3 reads TGTGCCTGGAGTGTAATAGCCGGGCAGCCCCAGCATTTT.

The chain employs TRBV4-1 and TRBJ1-5; 7 bases agree with TRBD1. This CDR3 spans 15 amino acids. The trim removed 4 bases at V and 6 bases at J, leaving 9 bases unmatched. In germline, CDR1 is MGHRA, CDR2 YSYEKL. As DNA, the CDR3 is TGCGCCAGCAGCCTAGGGACAGACCTAGGTCAGCCCCAGCATTTT. Amino acids: CASSLGTDLGQPQHF.